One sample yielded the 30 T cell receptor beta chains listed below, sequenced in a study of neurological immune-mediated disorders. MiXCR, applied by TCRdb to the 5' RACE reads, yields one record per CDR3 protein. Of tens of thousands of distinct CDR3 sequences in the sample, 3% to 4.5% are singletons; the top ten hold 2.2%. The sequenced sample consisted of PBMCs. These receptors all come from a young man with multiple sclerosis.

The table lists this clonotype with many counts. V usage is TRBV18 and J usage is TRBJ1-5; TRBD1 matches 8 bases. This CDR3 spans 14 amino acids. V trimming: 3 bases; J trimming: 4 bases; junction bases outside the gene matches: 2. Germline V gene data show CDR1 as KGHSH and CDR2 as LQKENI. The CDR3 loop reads CASSPGQGNQPQHF. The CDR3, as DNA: TGTGCCAGCTCACCTGGACAGGGAAATCAGCCCCAGCATTTT. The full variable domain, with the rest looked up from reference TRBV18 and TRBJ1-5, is NAGVMQNPRHLVRRRGQEARLRCSPMKGHSHVYWYRQLPEEGLKFMVYLQKENIIDESGMPKERFSAEFPKEGPSILRIQQVVRGDSAAYFCASSPGQGNQPQHFGDGTRLSIL.

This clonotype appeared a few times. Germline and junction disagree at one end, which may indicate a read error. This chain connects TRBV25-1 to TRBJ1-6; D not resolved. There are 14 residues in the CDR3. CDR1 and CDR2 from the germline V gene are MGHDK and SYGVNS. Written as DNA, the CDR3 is TGTGCCAGCAGTGAAAGGGAACCGAATTCACCCCTCAACTTT. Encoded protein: CASSEREPNSPLNF.

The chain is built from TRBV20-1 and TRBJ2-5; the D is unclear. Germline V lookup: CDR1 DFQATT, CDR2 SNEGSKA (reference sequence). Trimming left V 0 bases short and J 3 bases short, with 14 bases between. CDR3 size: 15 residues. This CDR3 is CSARDRLLLEETQYF. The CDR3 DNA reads TGCAGTGCTAGAGATCGGTTACTTTTGGAAGAGACCCAGTACTTC.

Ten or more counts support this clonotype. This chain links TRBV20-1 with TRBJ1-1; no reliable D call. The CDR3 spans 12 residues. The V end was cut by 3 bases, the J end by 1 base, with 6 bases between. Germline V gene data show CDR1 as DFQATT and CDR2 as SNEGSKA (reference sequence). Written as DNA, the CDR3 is TGCAGTGCTAGCACCGGGAACACTGAAGCTTTCTTT. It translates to CSASTGNTEAFF.

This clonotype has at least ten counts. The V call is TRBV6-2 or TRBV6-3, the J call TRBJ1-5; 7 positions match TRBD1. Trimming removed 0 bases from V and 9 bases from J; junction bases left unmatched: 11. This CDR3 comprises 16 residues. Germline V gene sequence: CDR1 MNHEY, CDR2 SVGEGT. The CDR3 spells CASSYSTRDSQAPQHF. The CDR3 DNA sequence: TGTGCCAGCAGTTACTCTACCCGGGACAGCCAAGCGCCCCAGCATTTT.

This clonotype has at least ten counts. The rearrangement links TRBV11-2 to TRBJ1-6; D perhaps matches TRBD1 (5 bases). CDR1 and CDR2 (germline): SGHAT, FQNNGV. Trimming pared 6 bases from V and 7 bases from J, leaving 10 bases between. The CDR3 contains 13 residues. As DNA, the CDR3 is TGTGCCAGCAGACAGGTCCTCAATTCACCCCTCCACTTT. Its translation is CASRQVLNSPLHF.

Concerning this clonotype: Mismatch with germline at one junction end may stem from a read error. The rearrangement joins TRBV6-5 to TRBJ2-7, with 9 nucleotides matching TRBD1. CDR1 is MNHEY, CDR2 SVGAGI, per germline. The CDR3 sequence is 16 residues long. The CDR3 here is CASSYSLGQGTYDQYF. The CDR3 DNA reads TGTGCCAGCAGTTACTCTTTGGGACAGGGTACCTACGATCAGTACTTC.

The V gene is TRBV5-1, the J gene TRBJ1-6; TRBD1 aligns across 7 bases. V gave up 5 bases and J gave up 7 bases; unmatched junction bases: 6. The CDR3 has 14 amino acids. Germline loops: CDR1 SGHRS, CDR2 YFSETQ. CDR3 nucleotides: TGCGCCAGCAGGCCCGGGACAGTGAATTCACCCCTCCACTTT. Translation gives CASRPGTVNSPLHF. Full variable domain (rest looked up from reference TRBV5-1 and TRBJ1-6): KAGVTQTPRYLIKTRGQQVTLSCSPISGHRSVSWYQQTPGQGLQFLFEYFSETQRNKGNFPGRFSGRQFSNSRSEMNVSTLELGDSALYLCASRPGTVNSPLHFGNGTRLTVT.

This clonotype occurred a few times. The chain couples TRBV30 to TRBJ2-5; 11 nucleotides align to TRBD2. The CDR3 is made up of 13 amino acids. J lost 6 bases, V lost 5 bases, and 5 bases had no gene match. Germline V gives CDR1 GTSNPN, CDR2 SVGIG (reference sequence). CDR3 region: CAWDLAGGKTQYF. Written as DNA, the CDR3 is TGTGCCTGGGATCTAGCGGGGGGCAAGACCCAGTACTTC. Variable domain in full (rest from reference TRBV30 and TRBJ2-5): SQTIHQWPATLVQPVGSPLSLECTVEGTSNPNLYWYRQAAGRGLQLLFYSVGIGQISSEVPQNLSASRPQDRQFILSSKKLLLSDSGFYLCAWDLAGGKTQYFGPGTRLLVL.

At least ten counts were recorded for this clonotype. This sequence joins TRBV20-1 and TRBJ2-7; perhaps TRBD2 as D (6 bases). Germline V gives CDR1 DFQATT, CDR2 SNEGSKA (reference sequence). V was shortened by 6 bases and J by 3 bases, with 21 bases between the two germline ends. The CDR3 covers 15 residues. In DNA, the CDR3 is TGCAGTGCCAAAAAGGGCGGGACGTCGCTCTACGAGCAGTACTTC. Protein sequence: CSAKKGGTSLYEQYF.

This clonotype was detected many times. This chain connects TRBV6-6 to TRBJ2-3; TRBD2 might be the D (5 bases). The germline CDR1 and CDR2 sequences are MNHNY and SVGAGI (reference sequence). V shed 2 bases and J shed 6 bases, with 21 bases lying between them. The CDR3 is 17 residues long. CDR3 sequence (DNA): TGTGCCAGCAGTTACACGCCGGGATTGCCGGGCTCGGATACGCAGTATTTT. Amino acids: CASSYTPGLPGSDTQYF.

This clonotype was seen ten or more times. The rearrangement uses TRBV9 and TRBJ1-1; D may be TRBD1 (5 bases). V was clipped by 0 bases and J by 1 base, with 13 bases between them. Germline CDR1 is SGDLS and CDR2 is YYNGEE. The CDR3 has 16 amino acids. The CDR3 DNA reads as TGTGCCAGCAGCGTAGATGACAGACTGTGGAACACTGAAGCTTTCTTT. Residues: CASSVDDRLWNTEAFF. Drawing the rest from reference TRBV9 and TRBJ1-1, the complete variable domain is DSGVTQTPKHLITATGQRVTLRCSPRSGDLSVYWYQQSLDQGLQFLIQYYNGEERAKGNILERFSAQQFPDLHSELNLSSLELGDSALYFCASSVDDRLWNTEAFFGQGTRLTVV.

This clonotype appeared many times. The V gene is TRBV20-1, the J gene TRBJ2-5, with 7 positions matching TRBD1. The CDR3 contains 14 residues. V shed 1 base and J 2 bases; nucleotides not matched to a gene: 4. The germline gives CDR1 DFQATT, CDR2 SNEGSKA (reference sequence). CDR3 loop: CSARGTGPQETQYF. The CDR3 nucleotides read TGCAGTGCTAGAGGGACAGGACCTCAAGAGACCCAGTACTTC.

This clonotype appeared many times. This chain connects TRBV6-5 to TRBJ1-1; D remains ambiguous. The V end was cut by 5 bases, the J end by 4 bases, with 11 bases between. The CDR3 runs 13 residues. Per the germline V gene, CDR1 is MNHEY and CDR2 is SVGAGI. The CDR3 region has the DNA TGTGCCAGCAGTCCTAGGGTTCGCACTGAAGCTTTCTTT. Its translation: CASSPRVRTEAFF.

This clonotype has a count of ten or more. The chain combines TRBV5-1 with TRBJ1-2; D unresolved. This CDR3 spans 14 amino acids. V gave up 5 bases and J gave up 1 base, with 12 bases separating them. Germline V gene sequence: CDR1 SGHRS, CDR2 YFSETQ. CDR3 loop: CASSSGGNNYGYTF. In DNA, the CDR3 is TGCGCCAGCAGTAGCGGCGGAAATAACTATGGCTACACCTTC.

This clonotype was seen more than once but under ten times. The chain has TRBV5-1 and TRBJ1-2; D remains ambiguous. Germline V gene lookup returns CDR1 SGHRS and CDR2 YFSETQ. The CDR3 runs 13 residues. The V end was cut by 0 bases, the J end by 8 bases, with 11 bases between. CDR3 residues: CASSLVLGLGYTF. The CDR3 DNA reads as TGCGCCAGCAGCTTGGTACTGGGTCTGGGCTACACCTTC.

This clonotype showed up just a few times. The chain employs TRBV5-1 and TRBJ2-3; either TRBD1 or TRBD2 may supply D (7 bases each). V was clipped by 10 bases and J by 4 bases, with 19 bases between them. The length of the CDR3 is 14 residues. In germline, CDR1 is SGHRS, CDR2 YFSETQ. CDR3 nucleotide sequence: TGCGCCTCCAGGGGGGGGCAGGGTGCAGATACGCAGTATTTT. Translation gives CASRGGQGADTQYF.

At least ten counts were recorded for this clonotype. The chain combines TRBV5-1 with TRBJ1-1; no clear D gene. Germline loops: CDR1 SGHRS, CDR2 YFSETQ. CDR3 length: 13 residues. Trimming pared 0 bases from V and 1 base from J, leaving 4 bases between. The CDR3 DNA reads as TGCGCCAGCAGCTTGGACAGGAACACTGAAGCTTTCTTT. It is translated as CASSLDRNTEAFF.

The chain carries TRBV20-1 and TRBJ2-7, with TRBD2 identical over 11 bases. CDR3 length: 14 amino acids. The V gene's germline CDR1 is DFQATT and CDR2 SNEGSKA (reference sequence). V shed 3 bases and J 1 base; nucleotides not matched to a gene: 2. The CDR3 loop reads CSASRLAGSYEQYF. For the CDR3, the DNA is TGCAGTGCTAGCCGACTAGCGGGGTCCTACGAGCAGTACTTC.

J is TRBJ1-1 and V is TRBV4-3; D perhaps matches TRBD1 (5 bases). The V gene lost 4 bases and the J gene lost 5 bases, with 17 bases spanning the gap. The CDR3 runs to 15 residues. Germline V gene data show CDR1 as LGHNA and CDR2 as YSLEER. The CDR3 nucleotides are TGCGCCAGCAGCCTCGGAGGGGTTGGTGAAACTGAAGCTTTCTTT. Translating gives CASSLGGVGETEAFF.

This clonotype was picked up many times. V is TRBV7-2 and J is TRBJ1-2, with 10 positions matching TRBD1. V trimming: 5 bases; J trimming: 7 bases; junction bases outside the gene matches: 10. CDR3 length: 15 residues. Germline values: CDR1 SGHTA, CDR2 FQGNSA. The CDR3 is CASSTPRQGAAGYTF. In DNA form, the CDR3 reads TGTGCCAGCAGCACCCCTCGACAGGGGGCGGCTGGCTACACCTTC. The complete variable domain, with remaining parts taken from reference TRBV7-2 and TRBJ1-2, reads GAGVSQSPSNKVTEKGKDVELRCDPISGHTALYWYRQSLGQGLEFLIYFQGNSAPDKSGLPSDRFSAERTGGSVSTLTIQRTQQEDSAVYLCASSTPRQGAAGYTFGSGTRLTVV.

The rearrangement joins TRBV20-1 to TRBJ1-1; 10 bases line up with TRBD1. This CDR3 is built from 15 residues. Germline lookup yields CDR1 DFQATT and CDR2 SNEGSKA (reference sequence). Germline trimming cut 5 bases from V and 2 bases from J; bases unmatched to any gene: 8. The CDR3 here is CSAGRDRGPNTEAFF. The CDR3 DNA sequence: TGCAGTGCTGGCCGGGACAGGGGCCCAAACACTGAAGCTTTCTTT.

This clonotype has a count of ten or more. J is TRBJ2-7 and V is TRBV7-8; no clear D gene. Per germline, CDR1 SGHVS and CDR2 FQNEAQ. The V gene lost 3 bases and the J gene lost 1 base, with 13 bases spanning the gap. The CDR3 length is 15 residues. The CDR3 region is CASSFLRVGSYEQYF. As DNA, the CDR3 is TGTGCCAGCAGCTTTCTTAGGGTTGGGTCCTACGAGCAGTACTTC.

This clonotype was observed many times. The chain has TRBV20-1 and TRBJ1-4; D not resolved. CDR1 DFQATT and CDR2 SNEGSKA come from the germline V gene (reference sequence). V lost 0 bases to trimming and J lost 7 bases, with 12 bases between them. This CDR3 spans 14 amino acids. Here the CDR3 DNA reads TGCAGTGCTAGAGATAATCGAAGCGGTGAAAAACTGTTTTTT. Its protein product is CSARDNRSGEKLFF.

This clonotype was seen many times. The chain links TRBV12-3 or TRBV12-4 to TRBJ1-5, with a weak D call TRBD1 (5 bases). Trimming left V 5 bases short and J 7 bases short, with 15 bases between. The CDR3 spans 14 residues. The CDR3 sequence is CASSPPGGGQPQHF. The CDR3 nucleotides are TGTGCCAGCAGTCCCCCCGGGGGAGGCCAGCCCCAGCATTTT.

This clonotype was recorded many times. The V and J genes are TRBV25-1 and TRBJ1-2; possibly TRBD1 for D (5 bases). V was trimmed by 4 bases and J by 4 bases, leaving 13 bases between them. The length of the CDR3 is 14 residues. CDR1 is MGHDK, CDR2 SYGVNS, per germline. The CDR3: CASSGQGNVYGYTF. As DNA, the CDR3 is TGTGCCAGCAGTGGCCAGGGAAACGTCTATGGCTACACCTTC.

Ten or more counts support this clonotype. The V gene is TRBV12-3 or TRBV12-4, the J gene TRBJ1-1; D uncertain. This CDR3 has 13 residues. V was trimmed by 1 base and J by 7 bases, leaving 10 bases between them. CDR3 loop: CASSLEAESEAFF. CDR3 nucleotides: TGTGCCAGCAGTTTAGAGGCAGAAAGTGAAGCTTTCTTT.

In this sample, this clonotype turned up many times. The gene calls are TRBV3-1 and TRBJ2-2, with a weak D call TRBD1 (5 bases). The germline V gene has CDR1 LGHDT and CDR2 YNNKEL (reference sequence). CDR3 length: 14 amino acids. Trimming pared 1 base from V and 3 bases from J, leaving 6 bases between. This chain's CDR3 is CASSQVQDTGELFF. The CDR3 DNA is TGTGCCAGCAGCCAAGTACAGGACACCGGGGAGCTGTTTTTT.

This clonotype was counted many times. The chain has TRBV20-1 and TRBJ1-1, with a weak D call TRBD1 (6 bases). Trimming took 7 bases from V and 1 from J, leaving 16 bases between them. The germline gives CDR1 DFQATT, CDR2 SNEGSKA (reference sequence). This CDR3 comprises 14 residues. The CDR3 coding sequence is TGCAGTGGGGTAGAGGGGACAAAGAACACTGAAGCTTTCTTT. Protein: CSGVEGTKNTEAFF.

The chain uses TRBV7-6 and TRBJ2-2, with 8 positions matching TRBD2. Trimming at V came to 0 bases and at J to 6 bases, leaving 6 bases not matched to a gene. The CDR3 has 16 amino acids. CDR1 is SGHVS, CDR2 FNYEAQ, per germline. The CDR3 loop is CASSLARLAGAGELFF. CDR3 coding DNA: TGTGCCAGCAGCTTAGCGAGGCTAGCGGGCGCCGGGGAGCTGTTTTTT.